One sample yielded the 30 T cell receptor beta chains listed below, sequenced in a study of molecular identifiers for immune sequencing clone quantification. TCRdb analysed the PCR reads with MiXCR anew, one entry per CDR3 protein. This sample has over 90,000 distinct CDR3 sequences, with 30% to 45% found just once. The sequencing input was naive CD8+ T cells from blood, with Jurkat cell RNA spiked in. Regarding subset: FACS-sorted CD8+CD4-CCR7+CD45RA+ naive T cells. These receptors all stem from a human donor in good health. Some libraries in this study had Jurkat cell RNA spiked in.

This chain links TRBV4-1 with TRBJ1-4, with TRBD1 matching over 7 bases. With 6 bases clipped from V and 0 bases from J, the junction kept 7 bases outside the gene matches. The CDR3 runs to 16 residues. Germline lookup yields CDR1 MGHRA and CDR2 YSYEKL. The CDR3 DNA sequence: TGCGCCAGCAGAACAACACAGGGGTCAACTAATGAAAAACTGTTTTTT. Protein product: CASRTTQGSTNEKLFF.

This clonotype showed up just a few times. CDR3 sequence reads: CASSTFADDTDTQYF. For the CDR3, the DNA is TGTGCCAGCAGTACATTCGCGGACGACACAGATACGCAGTATTTT. The V and J genes are TRBV6-5 and TRBJ2-3; no clear D. CDR1 is MNHEY and CDR2 is SVGAGI in the germline V gene. Trimming stripped 5 bases from V and 2 bases from J, with 14 bases between. This CDR3 comprises 15 residues.

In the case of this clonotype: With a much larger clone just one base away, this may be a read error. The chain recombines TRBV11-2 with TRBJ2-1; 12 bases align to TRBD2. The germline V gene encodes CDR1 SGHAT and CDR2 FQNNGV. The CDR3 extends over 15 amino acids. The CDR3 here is CASSPGTSGLNELFF. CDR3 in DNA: TGTGCCAGCAGCCCGGGGACTAGCGGGCTCAATGAGCTGTTCTTC.

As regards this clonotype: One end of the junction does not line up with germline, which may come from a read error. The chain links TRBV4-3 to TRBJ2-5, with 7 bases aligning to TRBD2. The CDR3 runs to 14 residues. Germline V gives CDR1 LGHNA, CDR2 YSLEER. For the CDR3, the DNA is TGCGCCAGCAGCCCTACTAGCGACCAAGAGCCCCAGTACTTC. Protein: CASSPTSDQEPQYF.

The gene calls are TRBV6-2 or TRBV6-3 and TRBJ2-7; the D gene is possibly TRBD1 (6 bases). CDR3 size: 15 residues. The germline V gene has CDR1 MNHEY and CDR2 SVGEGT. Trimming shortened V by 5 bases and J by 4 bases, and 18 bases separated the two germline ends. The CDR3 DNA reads TGTGCCAGCAGTCCTCCCTGGGGGCGTGGGTACGAGCAGTACTTC. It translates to CASSPPWGRGYEQYF.

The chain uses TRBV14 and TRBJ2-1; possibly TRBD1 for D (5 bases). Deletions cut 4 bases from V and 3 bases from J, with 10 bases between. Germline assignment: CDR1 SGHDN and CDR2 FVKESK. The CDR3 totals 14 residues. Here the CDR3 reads CASSPPDSYNEQFF. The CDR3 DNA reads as TGTGCCAGCAGCCCGCCCGACAGCTACAATGAGCAGTTCTTC.

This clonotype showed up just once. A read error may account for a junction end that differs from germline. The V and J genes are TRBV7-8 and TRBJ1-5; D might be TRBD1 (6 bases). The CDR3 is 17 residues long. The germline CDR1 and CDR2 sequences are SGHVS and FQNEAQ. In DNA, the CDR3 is TGTGCCAGCAGCTTAGGGGCAGGGGCTCCCTACAATCAGCCCCAGCAATTT. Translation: CASSLGAGAPYNQPQQF.

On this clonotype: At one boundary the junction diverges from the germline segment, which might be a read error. CDR3 in DNA: TGTGCCAGTTGGGCGGGACAGGGTTACGAGCAGTGCTTC. Its translation is CASWAGQGYEQCF. The V and J genes are TRBV27 and TRBJ2-7, with TRBD1 identical over 9 bases. The germline gives CDR1 MNHEY, CDR2 SMNVEV (reference sequence). The CDR3 runs 13 residues.

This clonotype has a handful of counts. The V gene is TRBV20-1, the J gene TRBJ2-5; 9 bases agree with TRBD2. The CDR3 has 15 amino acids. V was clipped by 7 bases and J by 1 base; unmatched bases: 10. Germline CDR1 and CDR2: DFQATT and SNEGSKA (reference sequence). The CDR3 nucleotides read TGCAGTGGGGCCGGGACTAGCTGGACCCAAGAGACCCAGTACTTC. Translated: CSGAGTSWTQETQYF.

CDR3 sequence reads: CSVDITSVMETQYF. The DNA of the CDR3 is TGCAGCGTTGACATAACTAGCGTGATGGAGACCCAGTACTTC. The V call is TRBV29-1, the J call TRBJ2-5, with 7 bases aligning to TRBD2. From germline, CDR1 is SQVTM and CDR2 ANQGSEA. This CDR3 contains 14 residues. The junction had 9 bases not matched to a gene; V was cut back by 3 bases and J by 5 bases.

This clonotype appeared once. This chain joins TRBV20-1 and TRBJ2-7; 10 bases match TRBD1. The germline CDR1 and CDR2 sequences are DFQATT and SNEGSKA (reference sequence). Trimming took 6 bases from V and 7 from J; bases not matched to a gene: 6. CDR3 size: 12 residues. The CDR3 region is CSANGTGVEQYF. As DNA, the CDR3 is TGCAGTGCCAACGGGACAGGGGTTGAGCAGTACTTC.

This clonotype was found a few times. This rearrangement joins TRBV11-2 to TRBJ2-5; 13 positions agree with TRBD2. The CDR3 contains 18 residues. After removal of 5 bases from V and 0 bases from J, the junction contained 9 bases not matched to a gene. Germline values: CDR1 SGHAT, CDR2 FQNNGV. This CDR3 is CASSPGGTSGVYQETQYF. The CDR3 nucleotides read TGTGCCAGCAGCCCGGGGGGGACTAGCGGGGTTTACCAAGAGACCCAGTACTTC.

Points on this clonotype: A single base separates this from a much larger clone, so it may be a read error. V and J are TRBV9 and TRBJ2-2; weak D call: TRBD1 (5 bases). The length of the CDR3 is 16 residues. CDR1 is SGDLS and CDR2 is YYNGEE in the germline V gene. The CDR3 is CACSVVAGTNTGELFF. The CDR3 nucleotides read TGTGCCTGCAGCGTAGTGGCAGGGACGAACACCGGGGAGCTGTTTTTT. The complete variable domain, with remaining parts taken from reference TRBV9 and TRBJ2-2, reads DSGVTQTPKHLITATGQRVTLRCSPRSGDLSVYWYQQSLDQGLQFLIQYYNGEERAKGNILERFSAQQFPDLHSELNLSSLELGDSALYFCACSVVAGTNTGELFFGEGSRLTVL.

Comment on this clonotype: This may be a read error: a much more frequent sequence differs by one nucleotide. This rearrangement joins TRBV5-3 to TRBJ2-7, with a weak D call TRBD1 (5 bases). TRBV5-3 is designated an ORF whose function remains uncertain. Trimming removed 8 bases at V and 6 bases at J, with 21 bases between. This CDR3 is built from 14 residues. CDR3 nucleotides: TGTGCCAGCAGCACACGCGTTGGGGCAGTCGAGCAGTACTTC. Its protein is CASSTRVGAVEQYF.

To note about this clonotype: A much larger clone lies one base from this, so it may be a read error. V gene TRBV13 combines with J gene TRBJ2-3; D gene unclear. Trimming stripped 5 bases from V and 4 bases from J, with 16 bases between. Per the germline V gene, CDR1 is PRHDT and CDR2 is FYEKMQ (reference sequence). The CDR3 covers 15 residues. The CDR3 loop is CASSKGPTQSDTQYF. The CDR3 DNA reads TGTGCCAGCAGCAAAGGACCGACTCAATCAGATACGCAGTATTTT.

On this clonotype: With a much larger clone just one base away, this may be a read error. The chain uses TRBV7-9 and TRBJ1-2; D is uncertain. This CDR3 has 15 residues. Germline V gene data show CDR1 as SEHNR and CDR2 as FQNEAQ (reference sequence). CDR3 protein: CVSSPPALSNYGYTF. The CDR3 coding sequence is TGTGTCAGCAGCCCACCGGCCCTGTCCAACTATGGCTACACCTTC.

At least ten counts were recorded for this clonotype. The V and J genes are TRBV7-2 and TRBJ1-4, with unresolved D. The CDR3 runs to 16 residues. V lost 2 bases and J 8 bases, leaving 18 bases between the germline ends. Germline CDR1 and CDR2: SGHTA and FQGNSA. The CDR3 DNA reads TGTGCCAGCAGCTTATTCCGCGGGAACGCTAGAGAAAAACTGTTTTTT. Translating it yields CASSLFRGNAREKLFF.

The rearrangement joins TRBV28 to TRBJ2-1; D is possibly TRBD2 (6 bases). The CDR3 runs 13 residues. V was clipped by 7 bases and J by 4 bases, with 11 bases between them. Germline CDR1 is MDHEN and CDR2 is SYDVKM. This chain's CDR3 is CASTAGNYNEQFF. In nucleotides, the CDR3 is TGTGCCAGCACGGCGGGAAATTACAATGAGCAGTTCTTC.

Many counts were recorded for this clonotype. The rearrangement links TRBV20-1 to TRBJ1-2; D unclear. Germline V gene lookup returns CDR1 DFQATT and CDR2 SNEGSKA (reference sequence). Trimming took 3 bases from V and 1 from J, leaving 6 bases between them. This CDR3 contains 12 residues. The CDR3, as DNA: TGCAGTGCTAGTGACAATAACTATGGCTACACCTTC. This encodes CSASDNNYGYTF.

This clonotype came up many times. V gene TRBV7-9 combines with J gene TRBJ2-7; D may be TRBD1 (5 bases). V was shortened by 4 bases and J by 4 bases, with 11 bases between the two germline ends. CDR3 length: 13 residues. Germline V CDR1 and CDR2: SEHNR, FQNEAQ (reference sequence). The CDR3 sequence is CASSYLQGYEQYF. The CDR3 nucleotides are TGTGCCAGCAGCTACCTCCAGGGTTACGAGCAGTACTTC.

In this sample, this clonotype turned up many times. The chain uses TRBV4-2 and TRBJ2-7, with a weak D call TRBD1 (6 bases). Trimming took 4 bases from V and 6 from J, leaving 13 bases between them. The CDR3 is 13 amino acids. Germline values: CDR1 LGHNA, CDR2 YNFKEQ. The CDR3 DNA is TGTGCCAGCAGCCCTATTGGGGGCACCGAGCAGTACTTC. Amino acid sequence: CASSPIGGTEQYF.

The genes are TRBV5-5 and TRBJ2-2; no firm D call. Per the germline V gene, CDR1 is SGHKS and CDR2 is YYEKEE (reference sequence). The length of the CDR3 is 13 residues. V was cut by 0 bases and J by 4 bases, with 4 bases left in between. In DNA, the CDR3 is TGTGCCAGCAGCTTGGTTCCCACCGGGGAGCTGTTTTTT. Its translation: CASSLVPTGELFF.

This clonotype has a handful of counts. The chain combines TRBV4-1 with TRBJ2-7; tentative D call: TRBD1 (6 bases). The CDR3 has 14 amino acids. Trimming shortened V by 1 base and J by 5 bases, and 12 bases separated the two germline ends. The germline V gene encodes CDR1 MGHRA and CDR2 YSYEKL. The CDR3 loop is CASSQVGRGDEQYF. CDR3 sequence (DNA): TGCGCCAGCAGCCAAGTTGGCAGGGGCGACGAGCAGTACTTC.

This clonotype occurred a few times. CDR3 coding DNA: TGCAGCGTTGAAGGGGCAGGGGTTAACACCGGGGAGCTGTTTTTT. Encoded protein: CSVEGAGVNTGELFF. The chain recombines TRBV29-1 with TRBJ2-2; the D gene is possibly TRBD1 (6 bases). From germline, CDR1 is SQVTM and CDR2 ANQGSEA. With 1 base removed from V and 2 bases from J, the gap between germline ends came to 11 bases. This CDR3 has 15 residues.

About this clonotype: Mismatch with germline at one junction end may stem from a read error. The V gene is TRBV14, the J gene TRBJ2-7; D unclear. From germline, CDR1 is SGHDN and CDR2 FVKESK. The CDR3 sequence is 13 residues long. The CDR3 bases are TGTGCCAGCAGCCGAGAACAGTACTACGAGCGGTACTTC. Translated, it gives CASSREQYYERYF.

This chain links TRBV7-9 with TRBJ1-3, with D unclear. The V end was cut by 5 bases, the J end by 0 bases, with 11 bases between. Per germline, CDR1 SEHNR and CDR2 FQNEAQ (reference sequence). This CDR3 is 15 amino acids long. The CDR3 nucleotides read TGTGCCAGCAGCCATCAGGTGAACTCTGGAAACACCATATATTTT. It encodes CASSHQVNSGNTIYF.

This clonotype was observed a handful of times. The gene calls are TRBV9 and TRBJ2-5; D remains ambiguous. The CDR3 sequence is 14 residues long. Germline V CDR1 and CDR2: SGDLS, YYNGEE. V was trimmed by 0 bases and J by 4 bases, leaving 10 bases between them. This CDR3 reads CASSVDGRPETQYF. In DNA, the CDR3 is TGTGCCAGCAGCGTAGATGGACGGCCAGAGACCCAGTACTTC.

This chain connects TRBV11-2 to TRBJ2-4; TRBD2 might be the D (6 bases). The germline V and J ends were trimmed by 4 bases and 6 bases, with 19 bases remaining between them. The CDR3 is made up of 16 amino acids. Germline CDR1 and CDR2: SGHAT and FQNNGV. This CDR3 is CASSSIIAEAGNIQYF. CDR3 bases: TGTGCCAGCAGCTCGATAATAGCGGAAGCAGGAAACATTCAGTACTTC.

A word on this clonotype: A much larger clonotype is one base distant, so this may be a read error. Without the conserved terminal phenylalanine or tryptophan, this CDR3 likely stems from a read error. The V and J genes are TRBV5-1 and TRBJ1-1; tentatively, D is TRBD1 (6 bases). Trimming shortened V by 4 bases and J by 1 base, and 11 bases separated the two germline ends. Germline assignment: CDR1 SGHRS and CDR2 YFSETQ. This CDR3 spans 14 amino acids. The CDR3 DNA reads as TGCGCCAGCAGCACCTCGACAGGGAACACTGAAGCTTTCCTT. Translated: CASSTSTGNTEAFL.

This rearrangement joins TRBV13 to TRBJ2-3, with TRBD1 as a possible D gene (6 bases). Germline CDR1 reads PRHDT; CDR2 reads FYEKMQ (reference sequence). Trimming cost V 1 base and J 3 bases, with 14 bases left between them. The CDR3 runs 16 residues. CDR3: CASSLADSASTDTQYF. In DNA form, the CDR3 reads TGTGCCAGCAGCTTAGCGGACAGCGCCTCGACAGATACGCAGTATTTT. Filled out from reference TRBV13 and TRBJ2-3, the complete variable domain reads AAGVIQSPRHLIKEKRETATLKCYPIPRHDTVYWYQQGPGQDPQFLISFYEKMQSDKGSIPDRFSAQQFSDYHSELNMSSLELGDSALYFCASSLADSASTDTQYFGPGTRLTVL.